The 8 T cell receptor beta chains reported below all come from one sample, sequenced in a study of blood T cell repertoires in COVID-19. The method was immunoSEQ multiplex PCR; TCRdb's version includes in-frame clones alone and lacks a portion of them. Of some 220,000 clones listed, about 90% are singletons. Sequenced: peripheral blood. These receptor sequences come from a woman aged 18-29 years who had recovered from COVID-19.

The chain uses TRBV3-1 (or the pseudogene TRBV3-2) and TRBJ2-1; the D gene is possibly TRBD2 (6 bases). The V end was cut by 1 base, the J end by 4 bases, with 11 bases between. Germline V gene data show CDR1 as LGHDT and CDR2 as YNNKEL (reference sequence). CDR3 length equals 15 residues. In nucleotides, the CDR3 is TGTGCCAGCAGCCAAGCGACTAGGGGTTACAATGAGCAGTTCTTC. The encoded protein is CASSQATRGYNEQFF.

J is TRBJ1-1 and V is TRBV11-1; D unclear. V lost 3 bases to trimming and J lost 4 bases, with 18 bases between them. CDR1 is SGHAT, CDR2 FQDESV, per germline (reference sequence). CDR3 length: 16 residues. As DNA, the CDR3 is TGTGCCAGCAGCTTTACGGGCAGGACTAGTTTCACTGAAGCTTTCTTT. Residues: CASSFTGRTSFTEAFF.

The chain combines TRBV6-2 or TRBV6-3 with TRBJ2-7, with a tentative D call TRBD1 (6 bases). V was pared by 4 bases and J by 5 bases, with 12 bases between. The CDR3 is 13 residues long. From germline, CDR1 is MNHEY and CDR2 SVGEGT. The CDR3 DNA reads TGTGCCAGCAGTTCAGGACAGTCTCACGAGCAGTACTTC. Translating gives CASSSGQSHEQYF.

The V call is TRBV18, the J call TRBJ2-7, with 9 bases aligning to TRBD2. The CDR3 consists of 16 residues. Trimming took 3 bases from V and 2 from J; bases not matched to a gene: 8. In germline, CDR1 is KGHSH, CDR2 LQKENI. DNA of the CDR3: TGTGCCAGCTCACCGCTAGCGGGAACCTCCACCTACGAGCAGTACTTC. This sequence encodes CASSPLAGTSTYEQYF.

The CDR3 DNA reads as TGTGCCAGCAGCGACGTGGGGGGGGATACGCAGTATTTT. Translation gives CASSDVGGDTQYF. This rearrangement joins TRBV4-2 to TRBJ2-3; TRBD2 aligns across 7 bases. The CDR3 is 13 residues long. J gave up 6 bases and V 5 bases, and 5 bases lay outside the gene matches. The V gene's germline CDR1 is LGHNA and CDR2 YNFKEQ.

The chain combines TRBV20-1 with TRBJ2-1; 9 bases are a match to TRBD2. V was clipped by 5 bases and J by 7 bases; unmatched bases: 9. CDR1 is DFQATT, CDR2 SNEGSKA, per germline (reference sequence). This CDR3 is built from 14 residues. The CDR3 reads CSAGGAGGPNEQFF. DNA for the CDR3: TGCAGTGCTGGTGGGGCGGGAGGGCCGAATGAGCAGTTCTTC.

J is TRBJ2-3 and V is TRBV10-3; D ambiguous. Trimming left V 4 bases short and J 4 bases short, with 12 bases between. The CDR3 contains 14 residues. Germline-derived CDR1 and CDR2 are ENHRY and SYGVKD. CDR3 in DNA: TGTGCCATCAGTGGATCCCAACAATCAGATACGCAGTATTTT. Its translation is CAISGSQQSDTQYF.

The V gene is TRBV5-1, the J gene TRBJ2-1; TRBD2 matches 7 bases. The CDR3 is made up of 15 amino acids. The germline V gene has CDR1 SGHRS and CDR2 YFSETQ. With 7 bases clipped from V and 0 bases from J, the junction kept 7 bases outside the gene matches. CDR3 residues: CASGEAGISYNEQFF. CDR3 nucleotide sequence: TGCGCCAGCGGGGAAGCGGGGATCTCCTACAATGAGCAGTTCTTC. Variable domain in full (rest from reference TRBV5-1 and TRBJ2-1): KAGVTQTPRYLIKTRGQQVTLSCSPISGHRSVSWYQQTPGQGLQFLFEYFSETQRNKGNFPGRFSGRQFSNSRSEMNVSTLELGDSALYLCASGEAGISYNEQFFGPGTRLTVL.